A single sample gave rise to the 25 T cell receptor beta chains below, sequenced in a study of technical replicates of blood from several donors. The repertoire was sequenced with immunoSEQ multiplex PCR; TCRdb's copy has only in-frame clones and lacks some. Among over 70,000 clones listed, 90% to 98% were seen once. Sequenced: T cells isolated from PBMCs. All receptors come from a human donor in good health.

This sequence joins TRBV7-3 and TRBJ2-1; 8 positions match TRBD1. The germline V gene has CDR1 SGHTA and CDR2 FQGTGA. The CDR3 spans 15 residues. J was trimmed by 3 bases and V by 4 bases; bases with no gene match: 5. The CDR3 loop is CASSYSGTGYNEQFF. The CDR3 bases are TGTGCCAGCAGCTACTCCGGGACAGGCTACAATGAGCAGTTCTTC.

The chain couples TRBV11-2 to TRBJ2-7; 8 positions agree with TRBD1. The trim removed 4 bases at V and 4 bases at J, leaving 9 bases unmatched. The length of the CDR3 is 15 residues. Germline V gives CDR1 SGHAT, CDR2 FQNNGV. The CDR3 is CASSSRTGRLYEQYF. The CDR3 coding sequence is TGTGCCAGCAGCTCACGGACAGGGCGGTTGTACGAGCAGTACTTC.

The V gene is TRBV10-3, the J gene TRBJ1-2, with 8 bases fitting TRBD1. The germline gives CDR1 ENHRY, CDR2 SYGVKD. This CDR3 spans 15 amino acids. V trimming: 3 bases; J trimming: 6 bases; junction bases outside the gene matches: 9. The CDR3 sequence: CAISDRAGGLDGYTF. CDR3 nucleotide sequence: TGTGCCATCAGTGATCGGGCAGGGGGCCTTGATGGCTACACCTTC.

The rearrangement joins TRBV6-1 to TRBJ1-2, with 7 bases fitting TRBD1. The CDR3 extends over 15 amino acids. The germline CDR1 and CDR2 sequences are MNHNS and SASEGT. The V gene end was trimmed by 5 bases and the J gene end by 5 bases; junction bases not matched to a gene: 11. CDR3 sequence reads: CASSSRAGQFYGYTF. CDR3 coding DNA: TGTGCCAGCAGTTCTCGTGCGGGACAGTTTTATGGCTACACCTTC.

This chain uses TRBV19 with TRBJ2-7; 9 nucleotides match TRBD1. CDR1 is LNHDA, CDR2 SQIVND, per germline (reference sequence). Trimming took 2 bases from V and 6 from J; bases not matched to a gene: 2. The CDR3 covers 13 residues. CDR3 nucleotides: TGTGCCAGTAGTATATGGGGACAGGGCGAGCAGTACTTC. Protein: CASSIWGQGEQYF.

This sequence joins TRBV6-5 and TRBJ1-6; TRBD1 might be the D (5 bases). CDR1 and CDR2 (germline): MNHEY, SVGAGI. V lost 7 bases and J lost 7, with 11 bases in between. The CDR3 extends over 13 amino acids. The CDR3 is CASTQGGNSPLHF. CDR3 DNA sequence: TGTGCCAGCACCCAGGGAGGGAATTCACCCCTCCACTTT.

The CDR3 is CSVAGQGEGANVLTF. The DNA for the CDR3 is TGCAGCGTTGCGGGACAGGGGGAAGGGGCCAACGTCCTGACTTTC. This chain links TRBV29-1 with TRBJ2-6, with TRBD1 identical over 11 bases. The germline V gene encodes CDR1 SQVTM and CDR2 ANQGSEA. The CDR3 length is 15 residues. The ends lost 4 bases at V and 4 bases at J; junction bases unmatched: 3.

This clone was detected once. The chain uses TRBV7-9 and TRBJ2-3; weak D call: TRBD1 (5 bases). Per germline, CDR1 SEHNR and CDR2 FQNEAQ (reference sequence). V lost 1 base and J 2 bases, leaving 10 bases between the germline ends. There are 15 residues in the CDR3. DNA of the CDR3: TGTGCCAGCAGCTTAGATCAGGGTTTCACAGATACGCAGTATTTT. Translation gives CASSLDQGFTDTQYF.

The V call is TRBV7-9, the J call TRBJ1-5; the D gene is possibly TRBD1 (5 bases). V lost 5 bases, J lost 6 bases, and 8 bases lay in between. This CDR3 is 12 amino acids long. Germline CDR1 reads SEHNR; CDR2 reads FQNEAQ (reference sequence). The CDR3 reads CASSQTGQPQHF. The CDR3 DNA is TGTGCCAGCAGCCAAACAGGTCAGCCCCAGCATTTT.

The chain has TRBV19 and TRBJ2-3; D is perhaps TRBD1 (6 bases). Germline V gives CDR1 LNHDA, CDR2 SQIVND (reference sequence). Trimming left V 6 bases short and J 0 bases short, with 10 bases between. The length of the CDR3 is 14 residues. In nucleotides, the CDR3 is TGTGCCAGTAGCGAGGGGGTTAGCACAGATACGCAGTATTTT. It translates to CASSEGVSTDTQYF.

The J gene is TRBJ1-6, the V gene TRBV6-5; a possible D gene is TRBD1 (5 bases). Trimming pared 7 bases from V and 7 bases from J, leaving 14 bases between. CDR1 MNHEY and CDR2 SVGAGI come from the germline V gene. The CDR3 is 14 residues long. In DNA, the CDR3 is TGTGCCAGCACCGACGGGGGGGTAAATTCACCCCTCCACTTT. Translating gives CASTDGGVNSPLHF.

The CDR3 reads CASSSAGTGLYEQYF. Written as DNA, the CDR3 is TGTGCCAGCAGTTCCGCAGGGACAGGGCTCTACGAGCAGTACTTC. This sequence joins TRBV6-5 and TRBJ2-7, with TRBD1 matching 9 bases. This CDR3 is 15 amino acids long. V gave up 4 bases and J gave up 3 bases; unmatched junction bases: 7. Germline assignment: CDR1 MNHEY and CDR2 SVGAGI.

The chain carries TRBV29-1 and TRBJ1-1; D is undetermined. This CDR3 spans 13 amino acids. V gave up 6 bases and J gave up 5 bases, with 16 bases separating them. CDR1 and CDR2 from the germline V gene are SQVTM and ANQGSEA. The CDR3 DNA sequence: TGCAGCGTCCCCAGGACTGCAAGGACTGAAGCTTTCTTT. Encoded protein: CSVPRTARTEAFF.

The rearrangement joins TRBV28 to TRBJ1-2; 9 nucleotides align to TRBD1. The CDR3 runs to 12 residues. Germline trimming cut 10 bases from V and 6 bases from J; bases unmatched to any gene: 6. The germline V gene encodes CDR1 MDHEN and CDR2 SYDVKM. DNA for the CDR3: TGTGCCACTCGGGACAGGGTAGATGGCTACACCTTC. Protein product: CATRDRVDGYTF.

This clone was observed a single time. The rearrangement uses TRBV5-1 and TRBJ2-7, with D possibly being TRBD1 (6 bases). Germline assignment: CDR1 SGHRS and CDR2 YFSETQ. Trimming took 3 bases from V and 4 from J, leaving 26 bases between them. This CDR3 is built from 18 residues. As DNA, the CDR3 is TGCGCCAGCAGCTCCGGACAGCCAGGGCCCTTGGGATTATACGAGCAGTACTTC. The encoded protein is CASSSGQPGPLGLYEQYF.

The chain combines TRBV2 with TRBJ2-5, with 10 bases aligning to TRBD1. Trimming took 5 bases from V and 0 from J; bases not matched to a gene: 3. Germline V gene sequence: CDR1 SNHLY, CDR2 FYNNEI. The CDR3 runs 15 residues. CDR3 amino acids: CASSSDRGHQETQYF. The DNA for the CDR3 is TGTGCCAGCAGTTCCGACAGGGGGCACCAAGAGACCCAGTACTTC.

The chain recombines TRBV5-6 with TRBJ1-1; a possible D gene is TRBD1 (6 bases). V gave up 2 bases and J gave up 7 bases, with 9 bases separating them. The CDR3 has 12 residues. The germline V gene encodes CDR1 SGHDT and CDR2 YYEEEE. In nucleotides, the CDR3 is TGTGCCAGCAGCTTAGGGGGAATTGAAGCTTTCTTT. Amino acids: CASSLGGIEAFF. The variable domain in full, with the rest retrieved from reference TRBV5-6 and TRBJ1-1, is DAGVTQSPTHLIKTRGQQVTLRCSPKSGHDTVSWYQQALGQGPQFIFQYYEEEERQRGNFPDRFSGHQFPNYSSELNVNALLLGDSALYLCASSLGGIEAFFGQGTRLTVV.

V gene TRBV5-1 combines with J gene TRBJ2-1; D remains unclear. Germline assignment: CDR1 SGHRS and CDR2 YFSETQ. CDR3 size: 14 residues. Trimming cost V 8 bases and J 0 bases, with 12 bases left between them. The CDR3 sequence: CASSSGSSYNEQFF. CDR3 nucleotides: TGCGCCAGTTCTAGTGGTAGCTCCTACAATGAGCAGTTCTTC.

CDR3 nucleotides: TGTGCCAGCAGTTACAGCGGGAGGGGGGATAATACCCAGTACTTC. Translating it yields CASSYSGRGDNTQYF. The V call is TRBV27, the J call TRBJ2-5; TRBD2 aligns across 10 bases. Per the germline V gene, CDR1 is MNHEY and CDR2 is SMNVEV (reference sequence). The CDR3 spans 15 residues. J was trimmed by 8 bases and V by 4 bases; bases with no gene match: 10.

The genes are TRBV7-8 and TRBJ2-7; TRBD2 matches 10 bases. CDR3 length: 15 residues. CDR1 SGHVS and CDR2 FQNEAQ come from the germline V gene. V lost 1 base, J lost 6 bases, and 6 bases stayed unmatched. CDR3: CASSLDSGRAGEQYF. The DNA for the CDR3 is TGTGCCAGCAGCTTAGACAGCGGGAGGGCCGGCGAGCAGTACTTC.

The CDR3 sequence: CASSAGQGNTEAFF. CDR3 DNA: TGTGCCAGCAGTGCAGGACAGGGGAACACTGAAGCTTTCTTT. The chain recombines TRBV6-1 with TRBJ1-1; 8 nucleotides align to TRBD1. CDR1 and CDR2 (germline): MNHNS, SASEGT. The CDR3 extends over 14 amino acids. V lost 4 bases and J lost 1; bases outside the gene matches: 2.

In its sample, this clone was seen once. The chain has TRBV18 and TRBJ1-2; no firm D call. V lost 3 bases, J lost 4 bases, and 12 bases lay in between. CDR1 and CDR2 (germline): KGHSH, LQKENI. The CDR3 runs to 14 residues. CDR3 in amino acids: CASSPPTEIYGYTF. The DNA for the CDR3 is TGTGCCAGCTCACCTCCGACGGAGATCTATGGCTACACCTTC.

The chain uses TRBV27 and TRBJ1-1, with 9 bases identical to TRBD1. The CDR3 is made up of 14 amino acids. The V and J ends lost 3 bases and 4 bases, in that order; junction bases with no gene match: 3. Germline CDR1 reads MNHEY; CDR2 reads SMNVEV (reference sequence). The DNA of the CDR3 is TGTGCCAGCAGTTTGGGACAGGGATCCACTGAAGCTTTCTTT. This sequence encodes CASSLGQGSTEAFF.

This clone was counted once. The CDR3 protein is CASSFTAGEETQYF. Here the CDR3 DNA reads TGCGCCAGCAGCTTCACGGCAGGGGAAGAGACCCAGTACTTC. The V and J genes are TRBV5-1 and TRBJ2-5; D is perhaps TRBD1 (6 bases). Germline assignment: CDR1 SGHRS and CDR2 YFSETQ. The ends were cut back, 2 bases at V and 3 bases at J, with 11 bases in the middle. The CDR3 sequence is 14 residues long.

The chain links TRBV4-1 to TRBJ2-7; tentative D call: TRBD1 (6 bases). Germline CDR1 MGHRA, CDR2 YSYEKL. CDR3 length equals 11 residues. V dropped 4 bases and J dropped 7 bases, with 8 bases sitting between them. In DNA form, the CDR3 reads TGCGCCAGCAGCCTGGGGGCTGAGCAGTACTTC. Protein sequence: CASSLGAEQYF.